This TCR beta chain was captured by sequencing in a study of spatial heterogeneity in lung cancer. Study-wide results and limits: Follow-up blood showed ubiquitous expanded tumor TCRs less than blood at resection did.

Time point: blood at routine non-recurrence follow-up after resection. From tumor, nontumor lung or frozen PBMC, whole RNA was taken unsorted for sequencing. This CDR3 spans 16 amino acids. With 5 bases removed from V and 10 bases from J, the gap between germline ends came to 23 bases. Germline CDR1 LNHNV, CDR2 YYDKDF (reference sequence). Each molecule of TCR cDNA was tagged with one unique molecular identifier. TCRdb itself ran the 5' RACE reads through MiXCR, one entry per CDR3 protein. The table has about 30,000 distinct CDR3 sequences, roughly 5.6% seen once; the top ten hold approximately 20%. The table lists this clonotype with many counts. As yet, its antigen is unknown.

The source material was PBMCs, sampled at follow-up. The clonotype was recovered from a male donor with early-stage non-small cell lung cancer. J is TRBJ1-4 and V is TRBV15; tentatively, D is TRBD1 (6 bases). DNA of the CDR3: TGTGCCACCAGCCTTCCTAAGGGGGACCTTATTCGAAAACTGTTTTTT. Protein product: CATSLPKGDLIRKLFF.